The 13 T cell receptor beta chains reported below all come from one sample, sequenced in a study of blood T cells in healthy people across ages. A second PCR of about 7 to 12 cycles used a sample-barcoded 5' primer and a J-beta primer mix. In TCRdb, the 5' RACE reads were re-called with MiXCR into one record per CDR3 protein. The sample records approximately 780,000 distinct CDR3 sequences, roughly 24% being singletons. Separately, the same data were catalogued under a study of T cells of mothers and their children.

The sequenced sample consisted of blood. Receptors were obtained from a boy aged 5 to 17 in good health.

The rearrangement joins TRBV5-1 to TRBJ1-2; the D is unclear. This CDR3 comprises 14 residues. Looked up from germline, CDR1 is SGHRS and CDR2 is YFSETQ. The V end lost 1 base, the J end lost 7 bases, and 14 bases lay between the germline ends. The CDR3 loop is CASSLQGTDRGYTF. The CDR3, as DNA: TGCGCCAGCAGCTTGCAAGGTACAGATCGTGGCTACACCTTC.

The rearrangement joins TRBV3-1 to TRBJ2-1, with 12 nucleotides matching TRBD2. The V segment lost 1 base and the J segment 7 bases; nucleotides outside the gene matches: 2. There are 15 residues in the CDR3. Per the germline V gene, CDR1 is LGHDT and CDR2 is YNNKEL (reference sequence). The CDR3 nucleotides are TGTGCCAGCAGCCAAGGGACTAGCGGGACTAATGAGCAGTTCTTC. Protein: CASSQGTSGTNEQFF.

The V gene is TRBV28, the J gene TRBJ2-7, with D perhaps matching TRBD2 (5 bases). Trimming took off 7 bases at V and 2 bases at J, with 18 bases between the two ends. Germline CDR1 reads MDHEN; CDR2 reads SYDVKM. The CDR3 extends over 15 amino acids. CDR3 bases: TGTGCCAGCACCACGGGCGGACTGAGAGCCTACGAGCAGTACTTC. Translated, it gives CASTTGGLRAYEQYF.

This clonotype was found many times. This chain links TRBV9 with TRBJ2-1; 12 bases fit TRBD2. The CDR3 has 15 amino acids. Per germline, CDR1 SGDLS and CDR2 YYNGEE. After removal of 1 base from V and 6 bases from J, the junction contained 2 bases not matched to a gene. The CDR3, as DNA: TGTGCCAGCAGCGTACTAGCGGGGGGGCTCAATGAGCAGTTCTTC. This translates into CASSVLAGGLNEQFF.

The gene calls are TRBV27 and TRBJ2-7, with a tentative D call TRBD2 (5 bases). The CDR3 is made up of 17 amino acids. Trimming took off 4 bases at V and 3 bases at J, with 22 bases between the two ends. The germline CDR1 and CDR2 sequences are MNHEY and SMNVEV (reference sequence). CDR3 sequence (DNA): TGTGCCAGCAGTTCGACCCCGAGGGCCGTGGGCGACTACGAGCAGTACTTC. This encodes CASSSTPRAVGDYEQYF.

There are a few counts of this clonotype. The J gene is TRBJ2-5, the V gene TRBV7-3; 9 bases align to TRBD1. CDR1 SGHTA and CDR2 FQGTGA come from the germline V gene. CDR3 length equals 15 residues. Losses at the gene ends were 2 bases for V and 2 bases for J; bases not matched to a gene: 3. The CDR3 is CASSLFGTGQETQYF. The CDR3 DNA reads as TGTGCCAGCAGCTTATTCGGGACAGGGCAAGAGACCCAGTACTTC.

This rearrangement joins TRBV18 to TRBJ2-1; D ambiguous. Trimming took 0 bases from V and 2 from J, leaving 14 bases between them. The CDR3 spans 17 residues. Germline lookup yields CDR1 KGHSH and CDR2 LQKENI. The CDR3: CASSPPQARKTYNEQFF. For the CDR3, the DNA is TGTGCCAGCTCACCACCGCAGGCCCGTAAGACCTACAATGAGCAGTTCTTC.

The chain uses TRBV27 and TRBJ2-1; D is unclear. V was pared by 5 bases and J by 0 bases, with 11 bases between. CDR3 length: 15 residues. Germline CDR1 and CDR2: MNHEY and SMNVEV (reference sequence). The CDR3 region is CASSPDLYSYNEQFF. The CDR3 nucleotides read TGTGCCAGCAGTCCTGACTTATACTCCTACAATGAGCAGTTCTTC.

This clonotype was counted only a few times. The chain carries TRBV3-1 and TRBJ2-7; D gene uncertain. V was cut by 0 bases and J by 9 bases, with 9 bases left in between. Germline lookup yields CDR1 LGHDT and CDR2 YNNKEL (reference sequence). CDR3 length: 12 residues. The CDR3 nucleotides read TGTGCCAGCAGCCAAGACCCGTTTTTGCAGTACTTC. It encodes CASSQDPFLQYF.

The CDR3 nucleotides are TGCGCCAGCAGAGTAGGAGGGTATGGCTACACCTTC. This translates into CASRVGGYGYTF. The chain links TRBV5-1 to TRBJ1-2, with D unresolved. The CDR3 totals 12 residues. The V and J ends lost 5 bases and 5 bases respectively, with 10 bases between them. Germline CDR1 reads SGHRS; CDR2 reads YFSETQ. Supplemented by reference TRBV5-1 and TRBJ1-2, the full variable domain reads KAGVTQTPRYLIKTRGQQVTLSCSPISGHRSVSWYQQTPGQGLQFLFEYFSETQRNKGNFPGRFSGRQFSNSRSEMNVSTLELGDSALYLCASRVGGYGYTFGSGTRLTVV.

The gene calls are TRBV5-1 and TRBJ1-2; possible D gene TRBD1, 5 bases. Germline V gene data show CDR1 as SGHRS and CDR2 as YFSETQ. The CDR3 runs to 13 residues. Trimming removed 4 bases at V and 1 base at J, with 8 bases between. DNA for the CDR3: TGCGCCAGCAGCCTACAGGTTAACTATGGCTACACCTTC. Amino acid sequence: CASSLQVNYGYTF. Drawing the rest from reference TRBV5-1 and TRBJ1-2, the complete variable domain is KAGVTQTPRYLIKTRGQQVTLSCSPISGHRSVSWYQQTPGQGLQFLFEYFSETQRNKGNFPGRFSGRQFSNSRSEMNVSTLELGDSALYLCASSLQVNYGYTFGSGTRLTVV.

The V gene is TRBV20-1, the J gene TRBJ2-3; D is unresolved. Germline V CDR1 and CDR2: DFQATT, SNEGSKA (reference sequence). The CDR3 length is 14 residues. Trimming removed 3 bases at V and 2 bases at J, with 12 bases between. CDR3 coding DNA: TGCAGTGCTAGCCCGCGCGAGTTCACAGATACGCAGTATTTT. As protein: CSASPREFTDTQYF.

This chain uses TRBV6-6 with TRBJ1-4, with TRBD1 matching over 7 bases. The V gene's germline CDR1 is MNHNY and CDR2 SVGAGI (reference sequence). With 6 bases clipped from V and 7 bases from J, the junction kept 11 bases outside the gene matches. This CDR3 is 15 amino acids long. The DNA for the CDR3 is TGTGCCAGCAGAAAGGCCGGGACAGCCTCTGAAAAACTGTTTTTT. Its translation is CASRKAGTASEKLFF.